The sequence of this T cell receptor beta chain was determined in a study of breast tumors, draining lymph nodes, adjacent tissues listed by TCRdb under 2016. About the investigation overall: Breast cancer patients provided tumor, adjacent nontumor tissue and axillary lymph nodes, and the study compared the TCR beta repertoires across these three sources. In human breast cancer, the study set out to assess how tumor, surrounding tissue and draining lymph node repertoires relate to one another and whether T cells might be exchanged between them.

Instrument used: Illumina HiSeq 2000. Multiplex PCR amplification was used to build the TCR beta chain libraries. High-throughput sequencing was used to analyze the amplified TCR beta chain products. TCRdb passed the public sequencing reads through fastp at Q25 and MiXCR, retaining productive beta sequences. Rows are unified per CDR3 protein, each entry keeping the most common DNA and genes. Counted in this sample were 200,000 to 250,000 distinct CDR3 sequences; nearly 35% of them appeared once. The ten most abundant clones make up about 3.3% of the sample. General study outcomes and caveats: A scenario in which most tumor T cells derive from the lymph node and then expand within tumor tissue was judged to be consistent with the data. In luminal-like breast cancer, tumor and nontumor tissue repertoires resembled each other significantly more than in basal-like breast cancer. The conclusion that tumor T cells originate in lymph nodes was framed as consistent with a hypothesis rather than directly demonstrated. Tumor T-cell repertoires showed less diversity than lymph node repertoires and more diversity than nontumor tissue repertoires, and tumor T-cell repertoires showed preferential V and J gene usage.

This clonotype was detected ten times or more. There is no known antigen for this receptor. Per-base qualities were not stored, and no clone one base away is much larger. Lymph node samples were obtained from the axillary draining lymph nodes of breast cancer patients. Sequencing was done on a sample of axillary lymph node tissue. The TCR originated in a female donor with breast cancer. Some clones in this sample may be carry-over from other donors' samples.

The nucleotides are TGCGCCAGCAGCCAAGGTCCAGGGGGCAGTTCAGATACGCAGTATTTT. This gives the protein CASSQGPGGSSDTQYF. The chain employs TRBV4-1 and TRBJ2-3; 8 bases in the junction line up with TRBD1. At the junction V is shortened by 1 base and J by 4 bases; bases outside the gene matches: 7. CDR1 and CDR2, per the germline V gene, are MGHRA and YSYEKL. The CDR3 spans 16 residues, from the cysteine through the phenylalanine. CDR3 DNA is the only sequence kept; it has 48 bases, read in frame from the first base.